Listed here is a single TCR beta chain. What it binds is not known. This entry is derived from a study of shared clonotypes between healthy human individuals. Study-wide background: Per-donor plates numbered three CD4 naive, three CD4 memory, two CD8 naive and one CD8 memory.

Deep-level assay runs were performed. Generated by immunoSEQ multiplex PCR, the TCRdb table keeps only in-frame clones and is missing some. The sample shows 2 million to 2.5 million clones, 85% to 95% of them seen only once. The CDR3 consists of 18 residues. V dropped 8 bases and J dropped 4; count of bases not matched to a gene: 14. Germline V lookup: CDR1 PRHDT, CDR2 FYEKMQ (reference sequence). Findings of the study overall: Depth was large, yet rarefaction showed that sorted-subset sequencing was incomplete. Naive subsets generally exceeded memory subsets in estimated richness.

The TCR originated in a man aged 18 to 30 in good health. Some clones in this sample may be carry-over from other donors' samples. The V call is TRBV13, the J call TRBJ2-6; 10 nucleotides line up with TRBD2. The material sequenced was naive CD4+ T cells from PBMCs. Subset: CD45RA+ positively selected. In nucleotides, the CDR3 is TGTGCCAGCTCTATCGGGACTAGCGCATCTCTGGGGGCCAACGTCCTGACTTTC. This sequence encodes CASSIGTSASLGANVLTF. Full variable domain (missing parts from reference TRBV13 and TRBJ2-6): AAGVIQSPRHLIKEKRETATLKCYPIPRHDTVYWYQQGPGQDPQFLISFYEKMQSDKGSIPDRFSAQQFSDYHSELNMSSLELGDSALYFCASSIGTSASLGANVLTFGAGSRLTVL.